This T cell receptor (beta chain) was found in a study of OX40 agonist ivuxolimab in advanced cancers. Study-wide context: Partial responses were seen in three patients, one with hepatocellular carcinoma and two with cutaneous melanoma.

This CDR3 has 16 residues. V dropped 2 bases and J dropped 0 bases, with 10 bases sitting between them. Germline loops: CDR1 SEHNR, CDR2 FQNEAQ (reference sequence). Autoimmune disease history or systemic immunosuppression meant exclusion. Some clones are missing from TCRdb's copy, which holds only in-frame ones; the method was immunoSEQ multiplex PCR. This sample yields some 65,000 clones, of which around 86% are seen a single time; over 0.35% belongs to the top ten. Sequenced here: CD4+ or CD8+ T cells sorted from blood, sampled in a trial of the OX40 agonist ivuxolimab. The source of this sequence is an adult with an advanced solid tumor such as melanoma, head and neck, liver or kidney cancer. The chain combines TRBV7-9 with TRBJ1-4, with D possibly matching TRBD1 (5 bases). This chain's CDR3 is CASSLTGRSTNEKLFF. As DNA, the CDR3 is TGTGCCAGCAGCTTAACAGGACGGTCAACTAATGAAAAACTGTTTTTT. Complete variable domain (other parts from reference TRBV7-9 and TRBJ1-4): DTGVSQNPRHKITKRGQNVTFRCDPISEHNRLYWYRQTLGQGPEFLTYFQNEAQLEKSRLLSDRFSAERPKGSFSTLEIQRTEQGDSAMYLCASSLTGRSTNEKLFFGSGTQLSVL.